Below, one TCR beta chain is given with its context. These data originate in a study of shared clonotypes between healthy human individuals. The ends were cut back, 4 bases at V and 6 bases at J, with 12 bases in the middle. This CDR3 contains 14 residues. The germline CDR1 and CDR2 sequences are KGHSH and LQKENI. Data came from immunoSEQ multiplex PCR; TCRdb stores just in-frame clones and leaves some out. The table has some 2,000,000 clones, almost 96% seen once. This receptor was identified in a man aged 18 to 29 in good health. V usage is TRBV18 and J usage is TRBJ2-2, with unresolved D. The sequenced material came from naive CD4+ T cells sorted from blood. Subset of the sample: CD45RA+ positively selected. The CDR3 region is CASSQQGYAGELFF. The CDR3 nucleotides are TGTGCCAGCTCACAACAAGGGTACGCCGGGGAGCTGTTTTTT.